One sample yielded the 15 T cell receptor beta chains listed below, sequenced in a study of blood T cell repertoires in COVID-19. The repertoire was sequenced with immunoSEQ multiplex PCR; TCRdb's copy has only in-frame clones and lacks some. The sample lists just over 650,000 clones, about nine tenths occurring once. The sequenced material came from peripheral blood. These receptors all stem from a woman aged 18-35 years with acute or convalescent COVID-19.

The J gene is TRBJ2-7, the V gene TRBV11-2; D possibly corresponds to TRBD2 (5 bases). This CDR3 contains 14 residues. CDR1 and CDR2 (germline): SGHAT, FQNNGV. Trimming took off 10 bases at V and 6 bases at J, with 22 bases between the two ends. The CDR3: CATGNYPTHSEQYF. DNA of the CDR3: TGTGCCACGGGGAACTACCCCACCCATAGCGAGCAGTACTTC.

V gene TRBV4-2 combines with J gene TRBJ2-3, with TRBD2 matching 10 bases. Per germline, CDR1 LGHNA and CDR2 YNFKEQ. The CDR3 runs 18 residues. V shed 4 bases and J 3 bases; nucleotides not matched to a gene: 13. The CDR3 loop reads CASSLSYFLAGETDTQYF. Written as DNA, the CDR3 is TGTGCCAGCAGCCTATCGTACTTTCTAGCGGGGGAAACAGATACGCAGTATTTT.

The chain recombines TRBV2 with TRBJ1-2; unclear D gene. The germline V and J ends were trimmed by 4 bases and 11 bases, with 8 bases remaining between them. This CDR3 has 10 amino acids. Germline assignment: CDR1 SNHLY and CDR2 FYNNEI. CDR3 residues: CASSGESYTF. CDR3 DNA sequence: TGTGCCAGCAGTGGGGAGTCGTACACCTTC.

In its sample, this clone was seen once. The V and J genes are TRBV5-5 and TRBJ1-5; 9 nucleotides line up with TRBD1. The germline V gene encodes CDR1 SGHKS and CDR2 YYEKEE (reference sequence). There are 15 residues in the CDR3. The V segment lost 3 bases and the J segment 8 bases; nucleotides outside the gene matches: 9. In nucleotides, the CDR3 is TGTGCCAGCAGCTCACTACAGGGGGCCGAGGAGCCCCAGCATTTT. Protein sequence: CASSSLQGAEEPQHF. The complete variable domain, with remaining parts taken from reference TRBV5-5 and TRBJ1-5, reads DAGVTQSPTHLIKTRGQQVTLRCSPISGHKSVSWYQQVLGQGPQFIFQYYEKEERGRGNFPDRFSARQFPNYSSELNVNALLLGDSALYLCASSSLQGAEEPQHFGDGTRLSIL.

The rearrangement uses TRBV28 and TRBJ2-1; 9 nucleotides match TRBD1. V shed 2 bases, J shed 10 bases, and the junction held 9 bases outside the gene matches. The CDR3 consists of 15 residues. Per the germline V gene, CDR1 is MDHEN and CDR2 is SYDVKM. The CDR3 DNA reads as TGTGCCAGCAGTTTACACAGGGGGCCGCCCGAGGAGCAGTTCTTC. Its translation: CASSLHRGPPEEQFF.

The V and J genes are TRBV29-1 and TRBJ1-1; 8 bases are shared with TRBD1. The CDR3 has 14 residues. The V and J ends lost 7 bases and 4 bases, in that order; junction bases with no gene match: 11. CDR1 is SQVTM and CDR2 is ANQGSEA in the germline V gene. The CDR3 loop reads CSGVGQAVATEAFF. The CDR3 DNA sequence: TGCAGCGGAGTGGGACAGGCTGTAGCCACTGAAGCTTTCTTT.

The CDR3 DNA reads TGCGCCAGCAGCGGCGGTGAAAAACTGTTTTTT. This translates into CASSGGEKLFF. The V call is TRBV10-2, the J call TRBJ1-4; unclear D gene. Germline V CDR1 and CDR2: WSHSY, SAAADI. Deletions cut 6 bases from V and 7 bases from J, with 6 bases between. CDR3 size: 11 residues.

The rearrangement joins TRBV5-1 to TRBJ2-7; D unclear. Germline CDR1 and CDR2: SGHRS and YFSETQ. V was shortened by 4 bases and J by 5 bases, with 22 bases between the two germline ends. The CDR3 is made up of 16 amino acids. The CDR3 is CASSPFLVEYVNEQYF. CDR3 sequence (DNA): TGCGCCAGCAGCCCGTTTTTGGTGGAGTACGTTAACGAGCAGTACTTC.

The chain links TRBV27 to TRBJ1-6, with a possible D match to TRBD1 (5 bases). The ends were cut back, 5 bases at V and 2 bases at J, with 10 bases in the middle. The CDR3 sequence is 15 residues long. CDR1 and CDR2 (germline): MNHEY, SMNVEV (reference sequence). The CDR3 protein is CASSGRAPYNSPLHF. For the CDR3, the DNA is TGTGCCAGCAGTGGCAGGGCCCCCTATAATTCACCCCTCCACTTT.

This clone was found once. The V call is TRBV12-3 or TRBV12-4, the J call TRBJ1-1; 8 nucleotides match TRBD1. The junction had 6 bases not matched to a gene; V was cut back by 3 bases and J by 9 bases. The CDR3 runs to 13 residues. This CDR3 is CASSLRRQGQAFF. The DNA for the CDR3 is TGTGCCAGCAGTTTGAGACGACAGGGGCAAGCTTTCTTT.

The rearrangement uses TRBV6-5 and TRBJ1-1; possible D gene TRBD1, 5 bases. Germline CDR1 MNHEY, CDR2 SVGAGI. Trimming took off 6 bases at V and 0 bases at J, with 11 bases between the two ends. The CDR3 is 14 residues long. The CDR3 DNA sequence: TGTGCCAGCAGAGCCAGGGCTTTGAACACTGAAGCTTTCTTT. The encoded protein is CASRARALNTEAFF.

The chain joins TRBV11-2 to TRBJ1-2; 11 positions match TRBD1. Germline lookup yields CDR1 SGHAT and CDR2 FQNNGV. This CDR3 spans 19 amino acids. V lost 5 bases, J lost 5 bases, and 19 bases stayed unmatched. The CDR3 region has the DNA TGTGCCAGCAGCATACCACCGCCTCGGGACAGGGGGTTGAAGTATGGCTACACCTTC. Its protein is CASSIPPPRDRGLKYGYTF.

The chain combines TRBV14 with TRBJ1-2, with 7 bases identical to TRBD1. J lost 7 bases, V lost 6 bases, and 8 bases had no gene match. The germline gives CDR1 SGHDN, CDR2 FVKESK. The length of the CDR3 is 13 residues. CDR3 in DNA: TGTGCCAGCAGTCCACCGACAGGGAGTGGCTACACCTTC. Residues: CASSPPTGSGYTF.

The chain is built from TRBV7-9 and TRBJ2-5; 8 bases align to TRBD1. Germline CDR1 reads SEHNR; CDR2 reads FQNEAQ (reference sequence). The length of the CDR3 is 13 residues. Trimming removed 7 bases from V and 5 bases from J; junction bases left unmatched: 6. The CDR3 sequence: CASTQDREETQYF. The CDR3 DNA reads TGTGCCAGCACCCAGGACAGGGAGGAGACCCAGTACTTC.

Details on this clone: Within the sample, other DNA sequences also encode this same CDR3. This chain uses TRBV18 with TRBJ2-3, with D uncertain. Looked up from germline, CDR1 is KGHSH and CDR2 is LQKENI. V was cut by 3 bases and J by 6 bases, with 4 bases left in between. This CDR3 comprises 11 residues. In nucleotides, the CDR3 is TGTGCCAGCTCACCGGGCGATACGCAGTATTTT. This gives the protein CASSPGDTQYF.